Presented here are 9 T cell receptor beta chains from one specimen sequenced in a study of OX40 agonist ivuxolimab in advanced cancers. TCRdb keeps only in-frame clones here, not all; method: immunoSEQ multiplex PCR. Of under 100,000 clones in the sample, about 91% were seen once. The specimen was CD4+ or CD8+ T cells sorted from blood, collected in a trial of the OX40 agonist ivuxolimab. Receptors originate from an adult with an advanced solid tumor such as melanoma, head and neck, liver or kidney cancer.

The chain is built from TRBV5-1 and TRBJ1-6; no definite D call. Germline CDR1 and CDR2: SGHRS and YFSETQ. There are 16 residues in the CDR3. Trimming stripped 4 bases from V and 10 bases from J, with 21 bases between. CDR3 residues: CASSNYMRAPGSPLHF. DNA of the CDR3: TGCGCCAGCAGCAACTACATGAGGGCGCCGGGCTCACCCCTCCACTTT.

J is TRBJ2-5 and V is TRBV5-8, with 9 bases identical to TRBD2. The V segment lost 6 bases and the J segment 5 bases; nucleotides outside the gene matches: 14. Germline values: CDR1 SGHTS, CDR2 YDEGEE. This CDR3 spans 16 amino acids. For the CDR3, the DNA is TGTGCCAGCACCCTTGCGGCGGGAGGGCCGGTCGAGACCCAGTACTTC. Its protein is CASTLAAGGPVETQYF.

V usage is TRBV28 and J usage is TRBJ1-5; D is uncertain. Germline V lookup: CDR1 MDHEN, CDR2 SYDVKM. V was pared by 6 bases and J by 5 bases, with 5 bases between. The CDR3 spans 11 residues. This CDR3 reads CASSPDQPQHF. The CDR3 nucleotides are TGTGCCAGCAGCCCCGATCAGCCCCAGCATTTT.

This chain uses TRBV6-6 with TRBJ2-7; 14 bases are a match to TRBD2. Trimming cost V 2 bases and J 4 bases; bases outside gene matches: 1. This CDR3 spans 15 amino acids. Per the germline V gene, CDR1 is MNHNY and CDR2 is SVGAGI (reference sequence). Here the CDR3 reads CASSYGTSGSYEQYF. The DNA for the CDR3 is TGTGCCAGCAGTTACGGGACTAGCGGGAGTTACGAGCAGTACTTC.

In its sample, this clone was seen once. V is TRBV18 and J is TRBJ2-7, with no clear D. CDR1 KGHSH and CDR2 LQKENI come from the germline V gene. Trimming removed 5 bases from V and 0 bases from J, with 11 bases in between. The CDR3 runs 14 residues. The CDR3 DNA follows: TGTGCCAGCTCAGGCCCCCCGGACTCCTACGAGCAGTACTTC. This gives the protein CASSGPPDSYEQYF.

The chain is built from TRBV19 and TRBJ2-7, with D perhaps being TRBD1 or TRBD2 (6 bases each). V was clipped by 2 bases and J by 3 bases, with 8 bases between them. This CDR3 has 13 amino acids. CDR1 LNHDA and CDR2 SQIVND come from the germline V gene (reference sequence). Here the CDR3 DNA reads TGTGCCAGTAGTATAAAGGGGGGCTACGAGCAGTACTTC. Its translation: CASSIKGGYEQYF.

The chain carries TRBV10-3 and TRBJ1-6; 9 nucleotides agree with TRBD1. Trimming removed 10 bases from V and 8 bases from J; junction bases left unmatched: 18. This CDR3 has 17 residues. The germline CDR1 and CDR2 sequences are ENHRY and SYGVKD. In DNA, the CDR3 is TGTGCCACCCAACAAACTAAGGACAGGGGCGGGTATTCACCCCTCCACTTT. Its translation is CATQQTKDRGGYSPLHF.

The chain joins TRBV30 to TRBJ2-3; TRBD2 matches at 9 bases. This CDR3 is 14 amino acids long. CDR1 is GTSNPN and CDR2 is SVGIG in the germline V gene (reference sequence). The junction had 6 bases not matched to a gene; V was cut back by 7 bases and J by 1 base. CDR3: CALTRLAGTDTQYF. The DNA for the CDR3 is TGTGCCTTGACGAGACTAGCGGGCACAGATACGCAGTATTTT.

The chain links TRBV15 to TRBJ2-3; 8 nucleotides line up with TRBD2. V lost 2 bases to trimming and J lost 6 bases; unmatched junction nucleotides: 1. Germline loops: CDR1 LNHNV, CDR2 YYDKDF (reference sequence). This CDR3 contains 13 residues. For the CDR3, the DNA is TGTGCCACCAGCAGATCGGGGGGGGATACGCAGTATTTT. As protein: CATSRSGGDTQYF.